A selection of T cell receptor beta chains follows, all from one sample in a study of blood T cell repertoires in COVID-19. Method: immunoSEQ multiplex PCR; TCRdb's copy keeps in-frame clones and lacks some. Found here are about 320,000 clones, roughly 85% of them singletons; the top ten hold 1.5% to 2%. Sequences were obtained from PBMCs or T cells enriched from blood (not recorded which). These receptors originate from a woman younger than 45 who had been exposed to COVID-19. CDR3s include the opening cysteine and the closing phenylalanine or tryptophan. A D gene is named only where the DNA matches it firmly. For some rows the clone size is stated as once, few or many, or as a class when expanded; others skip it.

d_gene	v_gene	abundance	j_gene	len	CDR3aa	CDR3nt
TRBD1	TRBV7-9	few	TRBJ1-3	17	CASSPPGQVLEKNTIYF	TGTGCCAGCAGCCCTCCGGGACAGGTACTTGAGAAAAACACCATATATTTT
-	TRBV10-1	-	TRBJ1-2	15	CASRALARGPYGYTF	TGCGCCAGCAGAGCCCTAGCCAGGGGCCCCTATGGCTACACCTTC
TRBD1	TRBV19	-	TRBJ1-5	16	CASLSRGTASNQPQHF	TGTGCCAGTCTGTCCCGGGGGACAGCTAGCAATCAGCCCCAGCATTTT
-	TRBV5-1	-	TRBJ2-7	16	CASSFTFAARASEQYF	TGCGCCAGCAGCTTTACCTTTGCCGCCCGTGCCAGCGAGCAGTACTTC
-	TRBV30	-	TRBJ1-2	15	CAWTVWDISNYGYTF	TGTGCCTGGACGGTTTGGGACATTAGTAACTATGGCTACACCTTC
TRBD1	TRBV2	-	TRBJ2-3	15	CASSVRQGGTDTQYF	TGTGCCAGCAGTGTCCGACAGGGGGGGACAGATACGCAGTATTTT
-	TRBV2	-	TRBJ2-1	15	CASSEAQSAVHEQFF	TGTGCCAGCAGTGAAGCGCAGTCCGCGGTCCATGAGCAGTTCTTC
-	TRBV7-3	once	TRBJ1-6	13	CASSLIQNSPLHF	TGTGCCAGCAGCTTAATCCAGAATTCACCCCTCCACTTT
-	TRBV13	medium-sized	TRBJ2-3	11	CASRKRDTQYF	TGTGCCAGCAGGAAACGGGATACGCAGTATTTT
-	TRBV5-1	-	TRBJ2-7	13	CATSIGGSYEQYF	TGCGCCACCTCGATCGGGGGTTCCTACGAGCAGTACTTC
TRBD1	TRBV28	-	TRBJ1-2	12	CASSLTGNGYTF	TGTGCCAGCAGTTTGACAGGGAACGGCTACACCTTC
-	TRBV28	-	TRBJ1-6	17	CASSPGMWGDLNSPLHF	TGTGCCAGCAGTCCCGGAATGTGGGGGGATCTCAATTCACCCCTCCACTTT
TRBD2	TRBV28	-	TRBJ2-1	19	CASSHTSSTSGGARNEQFF	TGTGCCAGCAGTCACACCTCTTCGACTAGCGGGGGGGCGCGGAATGAGCAGTTCTTC
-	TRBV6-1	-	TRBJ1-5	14	CASSELYSNQPQHF	TGTGCCAGCAGTGAACTTTATAGCAATCAGCCCCAGCATTTT
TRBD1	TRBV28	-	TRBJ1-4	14	CASSSGQGNEKLFF	TGTGCCAGCAGTTCTGGACAGGGGAATGAAAAACTGTTTTTT
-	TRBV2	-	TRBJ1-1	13	CASSRTENTEAFF	TGTGCCAGCAGCCGGACAGAAAACACTGAAGCTTTCTTT
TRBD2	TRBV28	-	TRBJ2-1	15	CASSQPSGGINEQFF	TGTGCCAGCAGCCAACCTAGCGGGGGAATCAATGAGCAGTTCTTC
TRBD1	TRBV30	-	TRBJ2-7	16	CAWSKSSQGPTYEQYF	TGTGCCTGGAGTAAATCCTCACAGGGGCCCACCTACGAGCAGTACTTC
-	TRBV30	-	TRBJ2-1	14	CAWSASGGSDEQFF	TGTGCCTGGAGTGCCTCGGGGGGCTCGGATGAGCAGTTCTTC
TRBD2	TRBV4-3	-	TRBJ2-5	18	CASSPRTSGGTYQETQYF	TGCGCCAGCAGCCCTCGGACTAGCGGGGGGACGTACCAAGAGACCCAGTACTTC
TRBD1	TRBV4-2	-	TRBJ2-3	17	CASSWSVGQAKLDTQYF	TGTGCCAGCAGCTGGTCCGTCGGACAGGCGAAATTAGATACGCAGTATTTT
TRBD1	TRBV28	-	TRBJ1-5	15	CASSPTGTSPWPQHF	TGTGCCAGCAGTCCGACAGGGACCTCTCCGTGGCCCCAGCATTTT
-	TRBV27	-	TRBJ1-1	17	CASSLLASVTVNTEAFF	TGTGCCAGCAGTTTATTGGCCTCCGTGACAGTTAACACTGAAGCTTTCTTT
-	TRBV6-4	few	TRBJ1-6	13	CASRQGYNSPLHF	TGTGCCAGCAGACAGGGTTATAATTCACCCCTCCACTTT
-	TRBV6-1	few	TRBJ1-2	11	CASQANYGYTF	TGTGCCAGCCAGGCTAACTATGGCTACACCTTC
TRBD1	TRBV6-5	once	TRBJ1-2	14	CASSYSQGIYGYTF	TGTGCCAGCAGTTACTCACAGGGGATCTATGGCTACACCTTC
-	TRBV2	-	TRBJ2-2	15	CASGVSAEDPGELFF	TGTGCCAGCGGGGTGTCCGCGGAGGATCCCGGGGAGCTGTTTTTT
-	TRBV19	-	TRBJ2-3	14	CASSPAVWADTQYF	TGTGCCAGTAGTCCCGCCGTCTGGGCGGATACGCAGTATTTT
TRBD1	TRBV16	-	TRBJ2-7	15	CASSQLQGAAYEQYF	TGTGCCAGCAGCCAATTACAGGGGGCGGCCTACGAGCAGTACTTC
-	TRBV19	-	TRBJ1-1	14	CASNTRQSPTEAFF	TGTGCCAGTAATACTCGACAGAGCCCGACCGAAGCTTTCTTT
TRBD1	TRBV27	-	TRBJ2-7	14	CASSTRQGSYEQYF	TGTGCCAGCAGTACACGACAGGGCTCCTACGAGCAGTACTTC
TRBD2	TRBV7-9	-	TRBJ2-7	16	CASSQSLGGRALEQYF	TGTGCCAGCAGCCAGAGTCTTGGCGGGAGGGCGCTTGAGCAGTACTTC
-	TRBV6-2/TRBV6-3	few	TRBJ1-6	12	CASTPTGNLLHF	TGTGCCAGCACCCCAACAGGGAATCTCCTCCACTTT
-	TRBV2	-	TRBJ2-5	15	CASSEAQTRGETQYF	TGTGCCAGCAGTGAAGCCCAGACCAGAGGGGAGACCCAGTACTTC
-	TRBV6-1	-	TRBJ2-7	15	CASSEFGIRDYEQYF	TGTGCCAGCAGTGAGTTTGGCATTCGGGACTACGAGCAGTACTTC
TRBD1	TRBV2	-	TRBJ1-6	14	CASSAGQGVSPLHF	TGTGCCAGCAGCGCGGGACAGGGAGTGTCACCCCTCCACTTT
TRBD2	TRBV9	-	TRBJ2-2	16	CASSVGTSGTAGELFF	TGTGCCAGCAGCGTAGGGACTAGCGGGACAGCCGGGGAGCTGTTTTTT
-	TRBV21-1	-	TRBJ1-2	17	CASSKALTGDALYGYTF	TGTGCCAGCAGCAAAGCGCTGACAGGGGACGCCCTCTATGGCTACACCTTC
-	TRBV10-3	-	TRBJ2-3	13	CASMDGNTDTQYF	TGTGCCTCCATGGACGGGAACACAGATACGCAGTATTTT
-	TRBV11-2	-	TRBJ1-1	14	CASSLDSLIGRAFF	TGTGCCAGCAGCTTGGACTCGTTAATCGGAAGGGCTTTCTTT
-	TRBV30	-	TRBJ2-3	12	CAWIWQGDTQYF	TGTGCCTGGATCTGGCAGGGTGATACGCAGTATTTT
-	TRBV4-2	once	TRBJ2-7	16	CASSQDWTPGVYEQYF	TGTGCCAGCAGCCAAGATTGGACTCCGGGGGTCTACGAGCAGTACTTC
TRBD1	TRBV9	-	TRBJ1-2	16	CASSAPPTGLGYGYTF	TGTGCCAGCAGCGCCCCCCCGACAGGGCTGGGCTATGGCTACACCTTC
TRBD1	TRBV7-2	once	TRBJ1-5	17	CASSLSRSGGGNQPQHF	TGTGCCAGCAGCTTATCCCGCTCAGGGGGCGGCAATCAGCCCCAGCATTTT
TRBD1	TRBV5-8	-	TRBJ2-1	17	CASSLYVGTGLGNEQFF	TGTGCCAGCAGCTTGTACGTCGGGACAGGGCTAGGGAATGAGCAGTTCTTC
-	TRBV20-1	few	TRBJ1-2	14	CSASQGAANYGYTF	TGCAGTGCTAGTCAGGGTGCGGCTAACTATGGCTACACCTTC
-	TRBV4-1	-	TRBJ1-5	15	CASSQLYKSNQPQHF	TGCGCCAGCAGCCAACTATATAAAAGCAACCAGCCCCAGCATTTT
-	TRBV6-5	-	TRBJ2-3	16	CASSYSGFTSTDTQYF	TGTGCCAGCAGTTACTCTGGCTTCACAAGCACAGATACGCAGTATTTT
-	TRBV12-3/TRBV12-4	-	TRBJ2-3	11	CASSSTDTQYF	TGTGCCAGCAGTTCAACAGATACGCAGTATTTT
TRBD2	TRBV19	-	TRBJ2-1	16	CASTGSGGAYLNEQFF	TGTGCCAGTACTGGTAGCGGGGGGGCCTATCTCAATGAGCAGTTCTTC
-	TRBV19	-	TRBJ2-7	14	CASSIRGSPYEQYF	TGTGCCAGTAGTATACGGGGGAGCCCTTACGAGCAGTACTTC
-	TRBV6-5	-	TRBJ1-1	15	CASSLTAPLNTEAFF	TGTGCCAGCAGTTTGACAGCTCCGTTGAACACTGAAGCTTTCTTT
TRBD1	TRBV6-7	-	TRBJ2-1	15	CASRNRTGQYNEQFF	TGTGCCAGCAGGAATCGGACAGGCCAATACAATGAGCAGTTCTTC
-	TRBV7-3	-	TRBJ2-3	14	CASSSPTGTDTQYF	TGTGCCAGCAGCTCCCCGACTGGGACAGATACGCAGTATTTT
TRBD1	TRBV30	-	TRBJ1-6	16	CAWSPDRGSRNSPLHF	TGTGCCTGGAGTCCGGACAGGGGGTCACGAAATTCACCCCTCCACTTT
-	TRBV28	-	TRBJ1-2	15	CASSFPSQRNYGYTF	TGTGCCAGCAGTTTCCCTTCACAGAGAAACTATGGCTACACCTTC
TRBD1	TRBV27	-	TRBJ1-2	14	CASSLRLTGGGYTF	TGTGCCAGCAGTTTAAGGTTGACAGGGGGAGGCTACACCTTC
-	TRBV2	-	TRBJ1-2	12	CASSRGGSGYTF	TGTGCCAGCAGTAGAGGAGGCAGCGGCTACACCTTC
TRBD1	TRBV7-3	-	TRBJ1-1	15	CASSSGTGGNTEAFF	TGTGCCAGCAGCTCAGGGACAGGGGGGAACACTGAAGCTTTCTTT